This TCR beta chain was documented in a study of shared clonotypes between healthy human individuals. Study-wide results and caveats: All-four-donor shared clonotypes had higher generation probabilities than non-shared clonotypes did.

The repertoire was sequenced with immunoSEQ multiplex PCR; TCRdb's copy has only in-frame clones and lacks some. The sample lists about 1 million clones, around four fifths occurring once. With 4 bases removed from V and 5 bases from J, the gap between germline ends came to 15 bases. The germline gives CDR1 SGHRS, CDR2 YFSETQ. This CDR3 is 14 amino acids long. As for this clone: What it binds is unknown.

The TCR sequence derives from a man younger than 30 in good health. The sequenced material came from memory CD4+ T cells sorted from blood. Described subset: CD45RA-negative fraction. This chain links TRBV5-1 with TRBJ1-2; D uncertain. CDR3 protein: CASSVSEGTYGYTF. DNA of the CDR3: TGCGCCAGCAGCGTCTCGGAGGGAACTTATGGCTACACCTTC.